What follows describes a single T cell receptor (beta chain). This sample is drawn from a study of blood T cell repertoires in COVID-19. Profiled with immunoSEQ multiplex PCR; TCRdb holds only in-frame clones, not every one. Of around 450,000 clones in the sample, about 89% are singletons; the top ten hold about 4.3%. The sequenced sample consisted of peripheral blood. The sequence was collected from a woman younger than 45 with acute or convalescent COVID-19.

This chain's CDR3 is CASSPERGRDRYYGYTF. CDR3 nucleotides: TGCGCCAGCAGCCCGGAAAGGGGGCGGGACAGATACTATGGCTACACCTTC. V gene TRBV5-1 combines with J gene TRBJ1-2, with 7 bases aligning to TRBD1. Germline CDR1 reads SGHRS; CDR2 reads YFSETQ. This CDR3 has 17 residues. V was pared by 4 bases and J by 3 bases, with 15 bases of the junction left unmatched.